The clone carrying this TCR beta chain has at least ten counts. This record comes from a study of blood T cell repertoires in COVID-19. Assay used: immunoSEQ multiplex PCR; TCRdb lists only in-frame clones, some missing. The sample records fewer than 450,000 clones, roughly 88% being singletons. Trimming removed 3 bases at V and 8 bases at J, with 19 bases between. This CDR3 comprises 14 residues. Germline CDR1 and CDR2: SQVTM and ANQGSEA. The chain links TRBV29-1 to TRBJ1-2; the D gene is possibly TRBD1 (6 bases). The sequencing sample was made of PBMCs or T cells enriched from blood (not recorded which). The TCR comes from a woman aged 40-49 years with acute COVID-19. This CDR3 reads CSVESTGKALGYTF. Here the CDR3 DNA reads TGCAGCGTTGAGTCAACAGGGAAGGCCTTGGGCTACACCTTC. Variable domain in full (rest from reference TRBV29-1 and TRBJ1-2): SAVISQKPSRDICQRGTSLTIQCQVDSQVTMMFWYRQQPGQSLTLIATANQGSEATYESGFVIDKFPISRPNLTFSTLTVSNMSPEDSSIYLCSVESTGKALGYTFGSGTRLTVV.